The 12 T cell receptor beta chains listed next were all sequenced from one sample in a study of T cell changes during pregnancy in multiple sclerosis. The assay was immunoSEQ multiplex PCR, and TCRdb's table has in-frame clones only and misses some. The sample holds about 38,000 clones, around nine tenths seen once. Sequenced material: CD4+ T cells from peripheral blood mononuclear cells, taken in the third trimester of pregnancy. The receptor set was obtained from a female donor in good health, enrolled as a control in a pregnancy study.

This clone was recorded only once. CDR3 coding DNA: TGTGCCAGCAGCTTAGTGACCGGACTAGCCCGAAAGACCCAGTACTTC. Amino acids: CASSLVTGLARKTQYF. This sequence joins TRBV7-2 and TRBJ2-5, with TRBD2 identical over 8 bases. This CDR3 region has 16 residues. The V segment lost 1 base and the J segment 6 bases; nucleotides outside the gene matches: 10. Germline V lookup: CDR1 SGHTA, CDR2 FQGNSA.

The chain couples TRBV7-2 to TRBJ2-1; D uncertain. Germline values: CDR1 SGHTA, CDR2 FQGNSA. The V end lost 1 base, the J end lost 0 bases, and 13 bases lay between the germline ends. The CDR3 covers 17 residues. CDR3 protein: CASSLDGPPSSYNEQFF. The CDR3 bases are TGTGCCAGCAGCTTAGATGGCCCACCAAGCTCCTACAATGAGCAGTTCTTC.

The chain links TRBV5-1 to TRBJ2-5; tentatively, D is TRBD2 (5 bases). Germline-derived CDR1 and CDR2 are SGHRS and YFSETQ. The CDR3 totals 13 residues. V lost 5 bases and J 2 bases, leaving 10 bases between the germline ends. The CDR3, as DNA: TGCGCCAGCAGACCGGGAACTCAAGAGACCCAGTACTTC. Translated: CASRPGTQETQYF. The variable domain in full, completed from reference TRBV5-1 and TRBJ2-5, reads KAGVTQTPRYLIKTRGQQVTLSCSPISGHRSVSWYQQTPGQGLQFLFEYFSETQRNKGNFPGRFSGRQFSNSRSEMNVSTLELGDSALYLCASRPGTQETQYFGPGTRLLVL.

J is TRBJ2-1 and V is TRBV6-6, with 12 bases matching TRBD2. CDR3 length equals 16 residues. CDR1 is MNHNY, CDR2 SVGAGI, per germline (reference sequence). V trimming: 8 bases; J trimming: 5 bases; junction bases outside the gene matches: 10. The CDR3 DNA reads TGTGCCAGCCACACTACGACTAGCGGGGGACACAATGAGCAGTTCTTC. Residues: CASHTTTSGGHNEQFF.

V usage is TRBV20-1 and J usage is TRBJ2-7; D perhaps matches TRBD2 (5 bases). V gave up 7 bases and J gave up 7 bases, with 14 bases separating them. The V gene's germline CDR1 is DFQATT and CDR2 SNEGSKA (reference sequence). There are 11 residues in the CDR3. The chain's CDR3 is CSVPAAREQYF. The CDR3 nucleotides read TGCAGTGTCCCAGCGGCCCGGGAGCAGTACTTC.

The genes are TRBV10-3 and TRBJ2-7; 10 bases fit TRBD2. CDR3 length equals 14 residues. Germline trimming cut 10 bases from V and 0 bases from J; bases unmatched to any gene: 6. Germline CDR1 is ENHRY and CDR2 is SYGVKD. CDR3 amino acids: CASNEREGSYEQYF. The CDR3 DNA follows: TGTGCCAGCAATGAGCGGGAGGGCTCCTACGAGCAGTACTTC.

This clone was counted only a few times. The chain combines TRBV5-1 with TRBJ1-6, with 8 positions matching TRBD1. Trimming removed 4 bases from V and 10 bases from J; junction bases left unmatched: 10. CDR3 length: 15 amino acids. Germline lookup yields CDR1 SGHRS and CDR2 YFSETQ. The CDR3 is CASSPKGTGVSPLHF. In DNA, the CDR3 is TGCGCCAGCAGCCCCAAGGGGACAGGTGTCTCACCCCTCCACTTT.

The CDR3 region has the DNA TGTGCCAGCAGCCAAGATGGAACCCAGGGCCCAGATACGCAGTATTTT. Translating gives CASSQDGTQGPDTQYF. The V and J genes are TRBV4-2 and TRBJ2-3, with D perhaps TRBD1 (5 bases). The CDR3 has 16 residues. Germline CDR1 reads LGHNA; CDR2 reads YNFKEQ. V lost 0 bases to trimming and J lost 4 bases, with 14 bases between them.

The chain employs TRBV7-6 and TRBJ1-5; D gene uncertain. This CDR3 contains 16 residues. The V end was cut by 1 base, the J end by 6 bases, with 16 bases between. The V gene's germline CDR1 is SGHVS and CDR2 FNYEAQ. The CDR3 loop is CASSLDVGDWGQPQHF. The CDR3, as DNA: TGTGCCAGCAGCTTAGATGTCGGGGATTGGGGTCAGCCCCAGCATTTT.

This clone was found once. In DNA, the CDR3 is TGTGCCAGCTCACCACCGGGTAGCGGGAGTATCAACGAGCAGTACTTC. Translated: CASSPPGSGSINEQYF. The chain employs TRBV18 and TRBJ2-7, with 9 bases that match TRBD2. This CDR3 contains 16 residues. V lost 0 bases and J lost 5; bases outside the gene matches: 8. The germline CDR1 and CDR2 sequences are KGHSH and LQKENI. Full variable domain (rest looked up from reference TRBV18 and TRBJ2-7): NAGVMQNPRHLVRRRGQEARLRCSPMKGHSHVYWYRQLPEEGLKFMVYLQKENIIDESGMPKERFSAEFPKEGPSILRIQQVVRGDSAAYFCASSPPGSGSINEQYFGPGTRLTVT.

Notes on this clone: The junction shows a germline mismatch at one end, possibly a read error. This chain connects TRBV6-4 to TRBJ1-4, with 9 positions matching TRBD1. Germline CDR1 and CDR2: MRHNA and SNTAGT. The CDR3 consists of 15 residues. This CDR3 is CASNDSTGGHEKLFF. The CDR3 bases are TGTGCCAGCAATGACTCAACAGGGGGCCATGAAAAACTGTTTTTT.

CDR3 loop: CASTKSGGGPTDTQYF. As DNA, the CDR3 is TGTGCCAGCACCAAGTCAGGCGGGGGGCCCACAGATACGCAGTATTTT. The chain employs TRBV11-1 and TRBJ2-3; 8 nucleotides align to TRBD2. CDR1 is SGHAT, CDR2 FQDESV, per germline (reference sequence). Trimming removed 7 bases from V and 2 bases from J; junction bases left unmatched: 11. The CDR3 has 16 amino acids.